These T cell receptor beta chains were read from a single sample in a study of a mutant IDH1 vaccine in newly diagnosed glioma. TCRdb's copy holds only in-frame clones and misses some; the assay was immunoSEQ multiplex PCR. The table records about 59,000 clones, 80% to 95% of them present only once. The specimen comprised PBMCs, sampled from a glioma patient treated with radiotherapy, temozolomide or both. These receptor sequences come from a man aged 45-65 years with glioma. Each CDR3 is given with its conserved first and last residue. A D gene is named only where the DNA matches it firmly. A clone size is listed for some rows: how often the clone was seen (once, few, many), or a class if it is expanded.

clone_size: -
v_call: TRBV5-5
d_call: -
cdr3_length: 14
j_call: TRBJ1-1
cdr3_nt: TGTGCCAGCAGCCACCGGACGGTGAACACTGAAGCTTTCTTT
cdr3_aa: CASSHRTVNTEAFF

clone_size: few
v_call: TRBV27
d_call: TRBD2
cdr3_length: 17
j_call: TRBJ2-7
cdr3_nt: TGTGCCAGCAGTTTATCGGGGATTAGCGGGAGTTCCTACGAGCAGTACTTC
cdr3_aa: CASSLSGISGSSYEQYF

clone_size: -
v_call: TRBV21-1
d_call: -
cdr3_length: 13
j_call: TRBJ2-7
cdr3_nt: TGTGCCAGCAGCAACACGCGTTTCTACGAGCAGTACTTC
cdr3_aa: CASSNTRFYEQYF

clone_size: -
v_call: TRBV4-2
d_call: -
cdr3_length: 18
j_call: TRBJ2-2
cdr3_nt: TGTGCCAGCAGCCAACATAACGCAGGGCGAGGGGACACCGGGGAGCTGTTTTTT
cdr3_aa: CASSQHNAGRGDTGELFF

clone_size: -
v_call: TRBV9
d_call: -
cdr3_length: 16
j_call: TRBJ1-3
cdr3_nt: TGTGCCAGCAGCCCAGGACAGCTTTACTCTGGAAACACCATATATTTT
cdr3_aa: CASSPGQLYSGNTIYF

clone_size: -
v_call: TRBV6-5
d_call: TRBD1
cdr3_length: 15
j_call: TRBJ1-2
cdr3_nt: TGTGCCAGCAGTTACGGAAGCGGACAGGGCTCTGGCTACACCTTC
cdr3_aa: CASSYGSGQGSGYTF

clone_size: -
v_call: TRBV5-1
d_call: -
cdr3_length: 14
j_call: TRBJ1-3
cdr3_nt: TGCGCCAGCAGCTTATGGGGAACTGGAAACACCATATATTTT
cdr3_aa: CASSLWGTGNTIYF

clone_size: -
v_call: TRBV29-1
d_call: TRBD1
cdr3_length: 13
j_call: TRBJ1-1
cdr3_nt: TGCAGCGCTGGACAGGGGGGTTTCACTGAAGCTTTCTTT
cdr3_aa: CSAGQGGFTEAFF

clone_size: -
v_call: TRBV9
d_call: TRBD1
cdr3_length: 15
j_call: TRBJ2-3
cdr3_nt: TGTGCCAGCAGCGCGGCAACAGGGGTCACAGATACGCAGTATTTT
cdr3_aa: CASSAATGVTDTQYF

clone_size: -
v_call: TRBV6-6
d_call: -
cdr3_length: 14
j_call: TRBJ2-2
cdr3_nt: TGTGCCAGCAAGTTAAGGCGGAACACCGGGGAGCTGTTTTTT
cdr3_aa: CASKLRRNTGELFF

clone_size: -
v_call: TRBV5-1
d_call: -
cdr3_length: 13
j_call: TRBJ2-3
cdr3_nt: TGCGCCAGCAGCTTGTACTACACAGATACGCAGTATTTT
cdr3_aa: CASSLYYTDTQYF

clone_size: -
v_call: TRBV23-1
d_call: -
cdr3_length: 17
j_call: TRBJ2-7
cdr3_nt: TGCGCCAGCAGTCAATCGAGATTGACCAGGACGTCCTACGAGCAGTACTTC
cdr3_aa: CASSQSRLTRTSYEQYF

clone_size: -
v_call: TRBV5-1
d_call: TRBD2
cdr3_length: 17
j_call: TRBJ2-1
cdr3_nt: TGCGCCAGCAGCCTTAGACTAGCGGGAGAGCTCTACAATGAGCAGTTCTTC
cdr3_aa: CASSLRLAGELYNEQFF

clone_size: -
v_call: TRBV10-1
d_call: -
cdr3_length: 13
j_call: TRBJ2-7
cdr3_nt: TGCGCCAGCTCGGACGGTTACTCCTACGAGCAGTACTTC
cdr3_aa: CASSDGYSYEQYF

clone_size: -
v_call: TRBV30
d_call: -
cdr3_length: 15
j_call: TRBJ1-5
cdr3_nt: TGTGCCTGGAGCGGGCGTCAAAATAGCAATCAGCCCCAGCATTTT
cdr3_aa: CAWSGRQNSNQPQHF

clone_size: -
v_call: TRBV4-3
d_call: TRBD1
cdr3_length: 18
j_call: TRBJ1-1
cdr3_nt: TGCGCCAGCAGCCAACGAGGGACAGGGGCACCCATGAACACTGAAGCTTTCTTT
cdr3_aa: CASSQRGTGAPMNTEAFF

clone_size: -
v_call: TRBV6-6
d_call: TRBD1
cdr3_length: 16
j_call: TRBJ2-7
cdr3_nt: TGTGCCAGCAGCCCAGAGGTAGGGGGCGATACGGGGGAGCAGTACTTC
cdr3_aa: CASSPEVGGDTGEQYF

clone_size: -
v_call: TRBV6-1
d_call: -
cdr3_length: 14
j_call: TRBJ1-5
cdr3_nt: TGTGCCAGCAGTGGACAAAGTAGCAATCAGCCCCAGCATTTT
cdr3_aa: CASSGQSSNQPQHF

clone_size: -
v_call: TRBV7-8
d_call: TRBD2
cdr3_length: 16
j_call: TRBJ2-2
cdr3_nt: TGTGCCAGCAGCCCCCTTCCTAGCGGGAGGGTCGGGGAGCTGTTTTTT
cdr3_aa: CASSPLPSGRVGELFF

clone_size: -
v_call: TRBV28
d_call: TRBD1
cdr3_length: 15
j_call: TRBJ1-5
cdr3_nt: TGTGCCAGCAGTCCCCCCTTGGGACAGCATCAGCCCCAGCATTTT
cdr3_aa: CASSPPLGQHQPQHF

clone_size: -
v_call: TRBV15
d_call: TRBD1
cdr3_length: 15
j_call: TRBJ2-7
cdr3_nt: TGTGCCACCAGAAATCCGGGACAGGGAACCTACGAGCAGTACTTC
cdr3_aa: CATRNPGQGTYEQYF

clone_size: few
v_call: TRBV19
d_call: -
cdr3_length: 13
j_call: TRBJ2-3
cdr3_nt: TGTGCCAGTAGTACCCGGGGGGCGGGTACGCAGTATTTT
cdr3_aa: CASSTRGAGTQYF

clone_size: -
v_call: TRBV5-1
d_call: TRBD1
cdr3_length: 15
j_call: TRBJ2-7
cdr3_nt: TGCGCCAGCAGCGGACCCGGGACAGGTTCCTACGAGCAGTACTTC
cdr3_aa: CASSGPGTGSYEQYF

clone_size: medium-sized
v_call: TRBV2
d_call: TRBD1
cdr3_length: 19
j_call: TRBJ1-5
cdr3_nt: TGTGCCAGCAGTGGAGGGCGAGGGGGCGCGAATCCTGGCAATCAGCCCCAGCATTTT
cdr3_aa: CASSGGRGGANPGNQPQHF

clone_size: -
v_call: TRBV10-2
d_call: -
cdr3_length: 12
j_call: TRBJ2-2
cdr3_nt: TGCGCCATTTCTACGAACACCGGGGAGCTGTTTTTT
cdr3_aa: CAISTNTGELFF

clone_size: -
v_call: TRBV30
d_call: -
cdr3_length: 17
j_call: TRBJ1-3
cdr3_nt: TGTGCCTGGAGTTGGACAACTACCTTTCTCCCTGGAAACACCATATATTTT
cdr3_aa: CAWSWTTTFLPGNTIYF

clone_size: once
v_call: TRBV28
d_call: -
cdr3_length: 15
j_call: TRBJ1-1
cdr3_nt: TGTGCCAGCAGCCTTGGAGGGGCCCGGAACACTGAAGCTTTCTTT
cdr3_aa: CASSLGGARNTEAFF

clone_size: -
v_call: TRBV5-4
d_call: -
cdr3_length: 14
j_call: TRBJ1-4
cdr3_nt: TGTGCCAGCAGCTTGGGGCCGGCGGGGGAAAAACTGTTTTTT
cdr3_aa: CASSLGPAGEKLFF

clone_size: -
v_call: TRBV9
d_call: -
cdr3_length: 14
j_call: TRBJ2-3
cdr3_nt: TGTGCCAGCAGCGACAGACTAGGCAGAGATACGCAGTATTTT
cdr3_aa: CASSDRLGRDTQYF

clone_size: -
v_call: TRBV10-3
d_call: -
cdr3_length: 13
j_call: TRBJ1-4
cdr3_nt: TGTGCCATCAGTGGAACAGCTAATGAAAAACTGTTTTTT
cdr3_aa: CAISGTANEKLFF

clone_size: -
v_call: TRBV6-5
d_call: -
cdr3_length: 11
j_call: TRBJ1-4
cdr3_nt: TGTGCCAGCATGACAGGTGAAAAACTGTTTTTT
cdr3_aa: CASMTGEKLFF

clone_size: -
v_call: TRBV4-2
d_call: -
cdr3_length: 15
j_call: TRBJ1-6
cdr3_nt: TGTGCCAGCAGCCAAGATGCCGGGGCCGGGCCACCCCTCCACTTT
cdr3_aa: CASSQDAGAGPPLHF